What follows describes a single TCR beta chain. The sample originates from a study of T cell repertoires in cytomegalovirus infection. One entry per CDR3 protein results from TCRdb running MiXCR on the reads. The sample consists of 310,000 or so distinct CDR3 sequences, 20% to 30% of them appearing once. The CDR3 consists of 15 residues. Trimming removed 5 bases from V and 6 bases from J; junction bases left unmatched: 13. Germline CDR1 is MNHEY and CDR2 is SVGEGT. This chain uses TRBV6-2 or TRBV6-3 with TRBJ2-7; TRBD2 aligns across 7 bases. The TCR was taken from a human donor in good health (CMV status not recorded). Some clones in this sample may be carry-over from other donors' samples. The sample was PBMCs. DNA of the CDR3: TGTGCCAGCAGTCCCCGGGGGAGCGGGGCTCCCGAGCAGTACTTC. Protein sequence: CASSPRGSGAPEQYF.